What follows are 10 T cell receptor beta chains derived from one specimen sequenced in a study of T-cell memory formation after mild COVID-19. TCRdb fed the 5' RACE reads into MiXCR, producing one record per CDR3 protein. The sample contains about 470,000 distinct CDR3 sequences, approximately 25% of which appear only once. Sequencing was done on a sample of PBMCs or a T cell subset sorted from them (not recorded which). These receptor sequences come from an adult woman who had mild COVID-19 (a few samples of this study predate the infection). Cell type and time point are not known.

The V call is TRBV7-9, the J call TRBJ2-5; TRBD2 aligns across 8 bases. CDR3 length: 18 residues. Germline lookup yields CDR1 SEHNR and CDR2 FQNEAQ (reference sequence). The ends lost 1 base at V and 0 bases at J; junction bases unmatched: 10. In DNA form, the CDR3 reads TGTGCCAGCAGCTTAGTGCGCGGGGGGACTTGGTACCAAGAGACCCAGTACTTC. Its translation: CASSLVRGGTWYQETQYF.

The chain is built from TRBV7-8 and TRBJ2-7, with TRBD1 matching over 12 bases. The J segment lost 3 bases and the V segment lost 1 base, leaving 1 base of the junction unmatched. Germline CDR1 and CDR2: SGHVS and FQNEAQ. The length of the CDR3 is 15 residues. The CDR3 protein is CASSLGDRGLYEQYF. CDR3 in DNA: TGTGCCAGCAGCTTAGGGGACAGGGGGCTCTACGAGCAGTACTTC.

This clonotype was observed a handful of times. CDR3 bases: TGTGCCAGCAGCGAGAGACAGGGAAGGGCCCCCCTCCACTTT. Translating gives CASSERQGRAPLHF. The V call is TRBV7-2, the J call TRBJ1-6; 7 bases are shared with TRBD1. The germline V gene has CDR1 SGHTA and CDR2 FQGNSA. The CDR3 runs 14 residues. With 5 bases clipped from V and 13 bases from J, the junction kept 11 bases outside the gene matches.

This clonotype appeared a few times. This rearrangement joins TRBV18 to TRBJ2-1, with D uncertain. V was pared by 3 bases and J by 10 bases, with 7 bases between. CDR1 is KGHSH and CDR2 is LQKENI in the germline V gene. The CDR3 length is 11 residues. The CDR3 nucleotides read TGTGCCAGCTCACCTCTTGGGGAGCAGTTCTTC. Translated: CASSPLGEQFF. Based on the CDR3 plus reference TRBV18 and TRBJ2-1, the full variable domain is NAGVMQNPRHLVRRRGQEARLRCSPMKGHSHVYWYRQLPEEGLKFMVYLQKENIIDESGMPKERFSAEFPKEGPSILRIQQVVRGDSAAYFCASSPLGEQFFGPGTRLTVL.

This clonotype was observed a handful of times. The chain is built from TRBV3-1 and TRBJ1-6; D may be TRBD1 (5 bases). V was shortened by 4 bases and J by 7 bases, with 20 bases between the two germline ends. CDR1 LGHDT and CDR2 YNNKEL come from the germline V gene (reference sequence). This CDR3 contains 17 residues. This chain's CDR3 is CASSPKSGQGRNSPLHF. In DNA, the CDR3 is TGTGCCAGCAGCCCTAAATCAGGCCAGGGCCGGAATTCACCCCTCCACTTT.

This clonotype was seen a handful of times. CDR3 coding DNA: TGTGCCAGCAGTATACAGGGGAACTATGGCTACACCTTC. It specifies CASSIQGNYGYTF. The rearrangement links TRBV9 to TRBJ1-2, with 7 bases fitting TRBD1. Germline V CDR1 and CDR2: SGDLS, YYNGEE. The V gene end was trimmed by 5 bases and the J gene end by 2 bases; junction bases not matched to a gene: 3. The CDR3 is 13 amino acids.

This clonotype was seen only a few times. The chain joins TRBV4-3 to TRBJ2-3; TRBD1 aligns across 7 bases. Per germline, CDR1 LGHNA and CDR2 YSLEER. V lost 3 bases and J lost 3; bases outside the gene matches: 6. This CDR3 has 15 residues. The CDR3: CASSQNRGLTDTQYF. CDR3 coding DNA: TGCGCCAGCAGCCAGAACAGGGGTTTGACAGATACGCAGTATTTT.

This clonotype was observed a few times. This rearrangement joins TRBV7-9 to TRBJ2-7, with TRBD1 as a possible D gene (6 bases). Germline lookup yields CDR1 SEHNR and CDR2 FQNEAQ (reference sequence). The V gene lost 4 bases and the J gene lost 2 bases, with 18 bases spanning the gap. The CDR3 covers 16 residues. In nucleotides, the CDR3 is TGTGCCAGCAGCTACGGGACAATGGGGTATACCTACGAGCAGTACTTC. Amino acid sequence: CASSYGTMGYTYEQYF.

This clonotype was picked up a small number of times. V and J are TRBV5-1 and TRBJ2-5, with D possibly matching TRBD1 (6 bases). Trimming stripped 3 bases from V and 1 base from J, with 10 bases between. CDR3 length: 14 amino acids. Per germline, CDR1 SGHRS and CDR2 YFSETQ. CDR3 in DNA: TGCGCCAGCAGCTCGGGACACCGCCAAGAGACCCAGTACTTC. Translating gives CASSSGHRQETQYF. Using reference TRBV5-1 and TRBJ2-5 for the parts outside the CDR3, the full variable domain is KAGVTQTPRYLIKTRGQQVTLSCSPISGHRSVSWYQQTPGQGLQFLFEYFSETQRNKGNFPGRFSGRQFSNSRSEMNVSTLELGDSALYLCASSSGHRQETQYFGPGTRLLVL.

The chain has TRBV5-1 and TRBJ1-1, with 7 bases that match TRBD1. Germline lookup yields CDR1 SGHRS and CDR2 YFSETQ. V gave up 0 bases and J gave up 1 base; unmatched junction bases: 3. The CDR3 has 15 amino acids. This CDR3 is CASSLGGQRNTEAFF. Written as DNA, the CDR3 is TGCGCCAGCAGCTTGGGGGGACAGAGGAACACTGAAGCTTTCTTT.